The 10 T cell receptor beta chains below all came from one sample that was sequenced in a study of cytomegalovirus exposure and HLA in healthy donors. Assay: immunoSEQ multiplex PCR; the TCRdb copy retains only in-frame clones and omits some. The sample includes about 280,000 clones, approximately 87% seen only once; the top ten take 0.92%. The source material was PBMCs. The source is a woman aged 18-29 years in good health and CMV-seronegative.

J is TRBJ2-1 and V is TRBV5-1; the match to TRBD2 covers 12 bases. The germline CDR1 and CDR2 sequences are SGHRS and YFSETQ. V lost 4 bases, J lost 7 bases, and 9 bases stayed unmatched. The CDR3 contains 16 residues. CDR3 DNA: TGCGCCAGCAGCACTACACTAGCGGGAGGATGGAATGAGCAGTTCTTC. Amino acids: CASSTTLAGGWNEQFF.

The chain links TRBV6-5 to TRBJ2-1; the match to TRBD2 covers 12 bases. Germline V gene data show CDR1 as MNHEY and CDR2 as SVGAGI. The CDR3 is 16 amino acids. J gave up 8 bases and V 0 bases, and 5 bases lay outside the gene matches. The CDR3 loop is CASSYSPSGRVYEQFF. The CDR3 DNA sequence: TGTGCCAGCAGTTACTCGCCTAGCGGGAGGGTATATGAGCAGTTCTTC.

In this sample, this clone turned up once. The rearrangement joins TRBV15 to TRBJ1-1, with 7 bases matching TRBD1. The germline V gene has CDR1 LNHNV and CDR2 YYDKDF (reference sequence). CDR3 length: 14 residues. V dropped 5 bases and J dropped 1; count of bases not matched to a gene: 4. The CDR3 spells CATSGRTGNTEAFF. The CDR3 coding sequence is TGTGCCACCAGCGGAAGGACAGGGAACACTGAAGCTTTCTTT.

The rearrangement uses TRBV5-6 and TRBJ2-5; tentative D call: TRBD2 (5 bases). CDR1 and CDR2 (germline): SGHDT, YYEEEE. CDR3 length: 15 residues. V was shortened by 0 bases and J by 5 bases, with 14 bases between the two germline ends. Here the CDR3 reads CASSLGVGPGETQYF. CDR3 nucleotides: TGTGCCAGCAGCTTGGGAGTAGGACCGGGGGAGACCCAGTACTTC. Full variable domain (remainder filled in from reference TRBV5-6 and TRBJ2-5): DAGVTQSPTHLIKTRGQQVTLRCSPKSGHDTVSWYQQALGQGPQFIFQYYEEEERQRGNFPDRFSGHQFPNYSSELNVNALLLGDSALYLCASSLGVGPGETQYFGPGTRLLVL.

The DNA of the CDR3 is TGTGCCACGCACAGAGAACTAGCGGGAGACCATGAGCAGTTCTTC. As protein: CATHRELAGDHEQFF. This sequence joins TRBV6-5 and TRBJ2-1, with 11 bases identical to TRBD2. The CDR3 contains 15 residues. Germline loops: CDR1 MNHEY, CDR2 SVGAGI. With 10 bases clipped from V and 8 bases from J, the junction kept 13 bases outside the gene matches.

This clone was seen once. This chain connects TRBV28 to TRBJ1-2, with unresolved D. V was trimmed by 3 bases and J by 8 bases, leaving 10 bases between them. The germline gives CDR1 MDHEN, CDR2 SYDVKM. The CDR3 is 12 amino acids. CDR3 protein: CASSLEVGGYTF. The CDR3 DNA reads TGTGCCAGCAGTTTGGAGGTAGGGGGCTACACCTTC.

V usage is TRBV28 and J usage is TRBJ2-1, with 9 bases that match TRBD2. The V and J ends lost 6 bases and 0 bases, in that order; junction bases with no gene match: 6. This CDR3 is 16 amino acids long. Germline V gene sequence: CDR1 MDHEN, CDR2 SYDVKM. The CDR3 here is CASSTPGLASYNEQFF. Written as DNA, the CDR3 is TGTGCCAGCAGCACACCGGGACTAGCCTCCTACAATGAGCAGTTCTTC.

This chain connects TRBV4-1 to TRBJ2-7; D gene unclear. CDR3 size: 16 residues. CDR1 and CDR2 from the germline V gene are MGHRA and YSYEKL. Trimming left V 1 base short and J 0 bases short, with 13 bases between. The CDR3 DNA sequence: TGCGCCAGCAGCCAAGGATTACATCCCGACTCCTACGAGCAGTACTTC. Residues: CASSQGLHPDSYEQYF.

The chain links TRBV28 to TRBJ2-7; 7 bases map to TRBD2. Germline CDR1 is MDHEN and CDR2 is SYDVKM. CDR3 length: 12 amino acids. With V trimmed by 8 bases and J by 0 bases, 1 base remained unmatched. In DNA, the CDR3 is TGTGCCAGCCGGGACTACTCCTACGAGCAGTACTTC. Amino acids: CASRDYSYEQYF.

In its sample, this clone was seen once. The V call is TRBV29-1, the J call TRBJ2-1, with D tentatively TRBD1 (6 bases). This CDR3 spans 13 amino acids. Between the trimmed V and J ends, which lost 3 bases and 12 bases, there was a span of 18 bases. The germline V gene has CDR1 SQVTM and CDR2 ANQGSEA. The CDR3 sequence is CSVDQGQGAVQFF. CDR3 DNA: TGCAGCGTTGACCAGGGGCAGGGTGCGGTGCAGTTCTTC.